The rows below give T cell receptor beta chains drawn from one sample of a study of blood T cell repertoires in COVID-19. Data came from immunoSEQ multiplex PCR; TCRdb stores just in-frame clones and leaves some out. This sample carries 80,000 to 100,000 clones, 70% to 90% of them seen once, and the ten largest clones take roughly a sixth. The sample taken for sequencing was peripheral blood. Every receptor here comes from a woman of 80 years or more with acute or convalescent COVID-19. Each CDR3 is given with its conserved first and last residue. Fields, in order: D gene, J gene, clone size, V gene, CDR3 protein, CDR3 DNA. The D gene is left open where the match is weak. Only part of the rows carry a size: once, few, many, or a class if the clone is expanded.

TRBD1 TRBJ1-5 . TRBV7-2 CASSVQGAGQPQHF TGTGCCAGCAGCGTACAGGGGGCAGGTCAGCCCCAGCATTTT
TRBD2 TRBJ2-7 . TRBV6-1 CASSYGGEGYEQYF TGTGCCAGCAGTTATGGGGGGGAAGGCTACGAGCAGTACTTC
. TRBJ2-1 . TRBV5-4 CASSSDPREQFF TGTGCCAGCAGCTCCGATCCGCGCGAGCAGTTCTTC
TRBD1 TRBJ2-5 . TRBV9 CASSVDRDETQYF TGTGCCAGCAGCGTGGACAGGGATGAGACCCAGTACTTC
. TRBJ2-3 . TRBV14 CASSQVGGTDTQYF TGTGCCAGCAGCCAAGTAGGGGGCACAGATACGCAGTATTTT
TRBD1 TRBJ1-1 . TRBV18 CASSSGQAIEAFF TGTGCCAGCTCATCCGGACAGGCCATTGAAGCTTTCTTT
. TRBJ2-7 . TRBV6-6 CASTLPGQYEQYF TGTGCCAGCACCCTACCCGGACAGTACGAGCAGTACTTC
. TRBJ2-3 . TRBV7-8 CASSRRLDADTQYF TGTGCCAGCAGCCGACGACTAGACGCAGATACGCAGTATTTT
TRBD1 TRBJ2-7 . TRBV2 CASSSGTGGYEQYF TGTGCCAGCAGTTCCGGGACAGGGGGCTACGAGCAGTACTTC
TRBD1 TRBJ2-2 . TRBV7-2 CASSPQGATTGELFF TGTGCCAGCAGTCCCCAGGGGGCGACTACCGGGGAGCTGTTTTTT
. TRBJ1-4 once TRBV7-2 CASSLGPGEKLFF TGTGCCAGCAGCTTAGGCCCCGGTGAAAAACTGTTTTTT
TRBD1 TRBJ2-2 . TRBV12-5 CASGAPGTGSTGELFF TGTGCTAGTGGTGCCCCCGGGACAGGGAGCACCGGGGAGCTGTTTTTT
TRBD1 TRBJ2-7 . TRBV6-5 CASTTPQQGDYEQYF TGTGCCAGCACCACCCCGCAACAGGGGGACTACGAGCAGTACTTC
. TRBJ1-2 . TRBV2 CASSEARYGYTF TGTGCCAGCAGTGAAGCCCGCTATGGCTACACCTTC
TRBD1 TRBJ1-4 . TRBV28 CASRTGTGREKLFF TGTGCCAGCAGAACCGGGACAGGGCGGGAAAAACTGTTTTTT
. TRBJ1-5 . TRBV2 CASSEVTVNQPQHF TGTGCCAGCAGTGAAGTAACAGTAAATCAGCCCCAGCATTTT
. TRBJ1-5 . TRBV28 CASSLRAGLRNQPQHF TGTGCCAGCAGTTTAAGGGCAGGGCTTCGCAATCAGCCCCAGCATTTT
TRBD2 TRBJ2-3 . TRBV4-1 CASSQVGGGAHTQYF TGCGCCAGCAGCCAAGTAGGCGGGGGGGCCCATACGCAGTATTTT
TRBD1 TRBJ1-5 . TRBV6-1 CASSEGGTGIQPQHF TGTGCCAGCAGTGAAGGTGGGACAGGGATTCAGCCCCAGCATTTT
TRBD1 TRBJ2-2 . TRBV3-1/TRBV3-2 CAIQGDTGELFF TGTGCCATACAGGGGGACACCGGGGAGCTGTTTTTT